One and the same sample provided the 12 T cell receptor beta chains below, sequenced in a study of OX40 agonist ivuxolimab in advanced cancers. Profiling relied on immunoSEQ multiplex PCR, and the TCRdb table lists in-frame clones only, not all of them. The sample has about 62,000 clones, approximately 80% seen once. The source was CD4+ or CD8+ T cells sorted from blood, collected in a trial of the OX40 agonist ivuxolimab. These receptors all stem from an adult with an advanced solid tumor such as melanoma, head and neck, liver or kidney cancer.

The gene calls are TRBV4-1 and TRBJ2-3; D gene unclear. CDR1 is MGHRA and CDR2 is YSYEKL in the germline V gene. The CDR3 is made up of 16 amino acids. V lost 2 bases and J 0 bases, leaving 12 bases between the germline ends. This chain's CDR3 is CASSQWADPSTDTQYF. Written as DNA, the CDR3 is TGCGCCAGCAGCCAATGGGCAGACCCTAGCACAGATACGCAGTATTTT.

The CDR3 region is CASSDKNYGYTF. The CDR3 DNA is TGTGCCAGCAGTGACAAGAACTATGGCTACACCTTC. The rearrangement joins TRBV2 to TRBJ1-2; D remains ambiguous. V was trimmed by 3 bases and J by 2 bases, leaving 4 bases between them. CDR1 is SNHLY, CDR2 FYNNEI, per germline. CDR3 length: 12 residues.

The chain recombines TRBV19 with TRBJ2-3; D is uncertain. This CDR3 spans 12 amino acids. V gave up 9 bases and J gave up 3 bases, with 10 bases separating them. CDR1 and CDR2 from the germline V gene are LNHDA and SQIVND (reference sequence). CDR3 region: CARTDGTDTQYF. For the CDR3, the DNA is TGTGCCAGGACGGATGGGACAGATACGCAGTATTTT.

For the CDR3, the DNA is TGTGCCAGCAGTTTAAGGCAAAATGAGCAGTTCTTC. This sequence encodes CASSLRQNEQFF. The chain is built from TRBV28 and TRBJ2-1; D not certain. CDR1 is MDHEN, CDR2 SYDVKM, per germline. CDR3 length: 12 amino acids. V lost 2 bases and J 7 bases, leaving 6 bases between the germline ends.

This rearrangement joins TRBV19 to TRBJ2-1; unclear D gene. Per the germline V gene, CDR1 is LNHDA and CDR2 is SQIVND (reference sequence). Trimming removed 1 base from V and 7 bases from J, with 5 bases in between. There are 12 residues in the CDR3. CDR3 DNA sequence: TGTGCCAGTAGTATAGTTTGGAATGAGCAGTTCTTC. Its protein is CASSIVWNEQFF. Combining the CDR3 with reference TRBV19 and TRBJ2-1 gives the whole variable domain DGGITQSPKYLFRKEGQNVTLSCEQNLNHDAMYWYRQDPGQGLRLIYYSQIVNDFQKGDIAEGYSVSREKKESFPLTVTSAQKNPTAFYLCASSIVWNEQFFGPGTRLTVL.

V and J are TRBV6-1 and TRBJ1-5; unclear D gene. The CDR3 is 14 residues long. V lost 3 bases and J lost 8, with 14 bases in between. Germline-derived CDR1 and CDR2 are MNHNS and SASEGT. The CDR3, as DNA: TGTGCCAGCAGTGAGTGGCACCTAACAGAGCCCCAGCATTTT. Protein: CASSEWHLTEPQHF.

This rearrangement joins TRBV7-9 to TRBJ1-4; a weak D match, TRBD1 (6 bases). The V end was cut by 5 bases, the J end by 2 bases, with 6 bases between. The CDR3 is made up of 13 amino acids. Germline CDR1 SEHNR, CDR2 FQNEAQ (reference sequence). The CDR3 DNA follows: TGTGCCAGCAGCACAGGGACTAATGAAAAACTGTTTTTT. Translating it yields CASSTGTNEKLFF.

The chain is built from TRBV7-8 and TRBJ2-5, with D unresolved. The V and J ends lost 5 bases and 1 base respectively, with 5 bases between them. The CDR3 totals 12 residues. Germline V gene data show CDR1 as SGHVS and CDR2 as FQNEAQ. The CDR3 bases are TGTGCCAGCAGCATAACCCAAGAGACCCAGTACTTC. As protein: CASSITQETQYF.

The sample holds a few counts of this clone. The rearrangement links TRBV2 to TRBJ1-1; D gene uncertain. The CDR3 has 13 residues. The V gene's germline CDR1 is SNHLY and CDR2 FYNNEI. Trimming removed 2 bases from V and 1 base from J, with 5 bases in between. CDR3 residues: CASSENRNTEAFF. DNA for the CDR3: TGTGCCAGCAGTGAAAACAGGAACACTGAAGCTTTCTTT.

The rearrangement uses TRBV6-5 and TRBJ1-2; D possibly corresponds to TRBD1 (5 bases). This CDR3 has 14 amino acids. The V end was cut by 5 bases, the J end by 4 bases, with 14 bases between. Per the germline V gene, CDR1 is MNHEY and CDR2 is SVGAGI. As DNA, the CDR3 is TGTGCCAGCAGTGCCGGGACCGCCTTCTATGGCTACACCTTC. Amino acid sequence: CASSAGTAFYGYTF.

V gene TRBV5-1 combines with J gene TRBJ1-1; no firm D call. The CDR3 totals 14 residues. V gave up 0 bases and J gave up 4 bases, with 10 bases separating them. CDR1 is SGHRS, CDR2 YFSETQ, per germline. CDR3 region: CASSLAQAGTEAFF. The DNA for the CDR3 is TGCGCCAGCAGCTTGGCCCAGGCAGGCACTGAAGCTTTCTTT.

The CDR3 loop reads CASSNAKGDYNGELFF. The DNA for the CDR3 is TGCGCCAGCAGCAACGCAAAAGGGGATTATAACGGGGAGCTGTTTTTT. This chain links TRBV5-1 with TRBJ2-2, with a weak D call TRBD1 (5 bases). The CDR3 extends over 16 amino acids. V was cut by 4 bases and J by 7 bases, with 20 bases left in between. CDR1 and CDR2 (germline): SGHRS, YFSETQ.